A single sample is the source of the 24 T cell receptor beta chains below, sequenced in a study of regulatory dendritic cells for organ transplantation. The assay was immunoSEQ multiplex PCR, and TCRdb's table has in-frame clones only and misses some. Of 11,000 or so clones in the sample, just under 90% were seen once. Sorted subsets were CFSE-labeled and cultured roughly five days with allogeneic dendritic cells. Their antigen targets remain unknown. Sequencing was done on a sample of naive CD8+ T cells from blood cultured with dendritic cells. The subset: CD45RA+ naive T cells. Receptors originate from a human donor in good health.

V is TRBV5-4 and J is TRBJ2-1; D is unresolved. The CDR3 contains 14 residues. Germline loops: CDR1 SGHNT, CDR2 YYREEE (reference sequence). Trimming removed 1 base at V and 0 bases at J, with 5 bases between. CDR3 in DNA: TGTGCCAGCAGCTTGATAGGCTCCTACAATGAGCAGTTCTTC. Translation: CASSLIGSYNEQFF.

The chain uses TRBV2 and TRBJ2-7, with D perhaps TRBD2 (6 bases). The V gene lost 5 bases and the J gene lost 7 bases, with 18 bases spanning the gap. This CDR3 has 14 residues. Germline V CDR1 and CDR2: SNHLY, FYNNEI. The CDR3 reads CASSTPEGIGEQYF. DNA of the CDR3: TGTGCCAGCAGTACACCGGAGGGGATAGGAGAGCAGTACTTC.

V is TRBV20-1 and J is TRBJ1-1; no clear D gene. V was cut by 0 bases and J by 3 bases, with 2 bases left in between. The CDR3 runs 11 residues. Germline values: CDR1 DFQATT, CDR2 SNEGSKA (reference sequence). The CDR3 region is CSARDYTEAFF. DNA of the CDR3: TGCAGTGCTAGAGATTACACTGAAGCTTTCTTT.

V is TRBV9 and J is TRBJ2-3, with 10 bases that match TRBD1. Germline CDR1 and CDR2: SGDLS and YYNGEE. The CDR3 has 14 residues. With 2 bases clipped from V and 4 bases from J, the junction kept 1 base outside the gene matches. CDR3 residues: CASSVDRGADTQYF. The CDR3 DNA follows: TGTGCCAGCAGCGTGGACAGGGGGGCAGATACGCAGTATTTT.

The CDR3 coding sequence is TGTGCCAGCAGCTTAGCGAGCACAGATACGCAGTATTTT. Its translation is CASSLASTDTQYF. The chain joins TRBV7-6 to TRBJ2-3; D not certain. Germline V lookup: CDR1 SGHVS, CDR2 FNYEAQ. This CDR3 is built from 13 residues. Trimming left V 0 bases short and J 0 bases short, with 1 base between.

V usage is TRBV4-3 and J usage is TRBJ2-5, with a possible D match to TRBD1 (6 bases). The J call could be wrong; TRBJ2-7 is a better fit for the DNA end. Germline values: CDR1 LGHNA, CDR2 YSLEER. The CDR3 spans 15 residues. CDR3 sequence reads: CASSPEPGATYEQYF. The DNA for the CDR3 is TGCGCCAGCAGCCCCGAGCCAGGGGCCACCTACGAGCAGTACTTC.

Only one count was recorded for this clone. The chain's CDR3 is CASRGDGAYEQYF. CDR3 coding DNA: TGTGCCAGCAGGGGGGACGGAGCCTACGAGCAGTACTTC. The chain joins TRBV5-4 to TRBJ2-7; D may match TRBD1 or TRBD2 (5 bases each). The V and J ends lost 5 bases and 2 bases respectively, with 11 bases between them. The CDR3 sequence is 13 residues long. Per the germline V gene, CDR1 is SGHNT and CDR2 is YYREEE (reference sequence).

This sequence joins TRBV4-1 and TRBJ2-2; no firm D call. The CDR3 is 14 residues long. Trimming stripped 4 bases from V and 5 bases from J, with 11 bases between. Germline V gene lookup returns CDR1 MGHRA and CDR2 YSYEKL. The CDR3 here is CASSLSHSTGELFF. The CDR3, as DNA: TGCGCCAGCAGCCTGTCTCATTCTACCGGGGAGCTGTTTTTT.

V is TRBV29-1 and J is TRBJ2-7, with D unclear. The CDR3 sequence is 10 residues long. The V and J ends lost 7 bases and 4 bases respectively, with 8 bases between them. The germline CDR1 and CDR2 sequences are SQVTM and ANQGSEA. The CDR3 DNA is TGCAGCGCCCTAAGTTACGAGCAGTACTTC. Encoded protein: CSALSYEQYF.

The chain employs TRBV9 and TRBJ1-1; perhaps TRBD1 as D (5 bases). The length of the CDR3 is 16 residues. CDR1 is SGDLS, CDR2 YYNGEE, per germline. CDR3 in DNA: TGTGCTTGTCGGGAAGGGGCCCTATTCTCGGGCACTGAAGCTTTCTTT. Residues: CACREGALFSGTEAFF.

The rearrangement links TRBV9 to TRBJ1-5; D call uncertain. CDR3 length: 13 residues. Germline V gene data show CDR1 as SGDLS and CDR2 as YYNGEE. The V gene lost 0 bases and the J gene lost 5 bases, with 6 bases spanning the gap. CDR3 DNA sequence: TGTGCCAGCAGCGTAGACCCTGATCAGCCCCAGCATTTT. It is translated as CASSVDPDQPQHF.

The rearrangement links TRBV27 to TRBJ2-1; no reliable D call. Germline lookup yields CDR1 MNHEY and CDR2 SMNVEV (reference sequence). The CDR3 covers 12 residues. V lost 8 bases and J 7 bases, leaving 12 bases between the germline ends. The DNA of the CDR3 is TGTGCCAGCTTGACCGCAAGTAATGAGCAGTTCTTC. It encodes CASLTASNEQFF.

The chain combines TRBV27 with TRBJ1-5; no firm D call. The CDR3 has 12 amino acids. V lost 4 bases and J 2 bases, leaving 3 bases between the germline ends. Germline V lookup: CDR1 MNHEY, CDR2 SMNVEV (reference sequence). This CDR3 reads CASSSGNQPQHF. CDR3 sequence (DNA): TGTGCCAGCAGTTCCGGCAATCAGCCCCAGCATTTT.

The V call is TRBV10-3, the J call TRBJ2-7; 8 bases map to TRBD1. CDR1 and CDR2 (germline): ENHRY, SYGVKD. The junction had 5 bases not matched to a gene; V was cut back by 4 bases and J by 0 bases. The CDR3 consists of 15 residues. This chain's CDR3 is CAISAQGASSYEQYF. As DNA, the CDR3 is TGTGCCATCAGTGCTCAGGGGGCGAGCTCCTACGAGCAGTACTTC.

V is TRBV7-9 and J is TRBJ2-5, with TRBD2 matching 7 bases. Per the germline V gene, CDR1 is SEHNR and CDR2 is FQNEAQ (reference sequence). The CDR3 length is 14 residues. V was clipped by 5 bases and J by 5 bases; unmatched bases: 8. The CDR3 DNA is TGTGCCAGCAGCGGACTAGGCCGGGCGGAGACCCAGTACTTC. The encoded protein is CASSGLGRAETQYF.

This clone was counted a single time. This rearrangement joins TRBV10-2 to TRBJ2-3; possible D gene TRBD2, 6 bases. Trimming took off 6 bases at V and 2 bases at J, with 21 bases between the two ends. Germline CDR1 WSHSY, CDR2 SAAADI. The CDR3 consists of 17 residues. Written as DNA, the CDR3 is TGCGCCAGCAGCCTTTCATTAGCGGCGACGTACACAGATACGCAGTATTTT. Translating it yields CASSLSLAATYTDTQYF.

The sample holds one count of this clone. The chain links TRBV7-6 to TRBJ2-7; TRBD2 is a possible D gene (7 bases). Germline CDR1 SGHVS, CDR2 FNYEAQ. The CDR3 is made up of 15 amino acids. The V end was cut by 0 bases, the J end by 4 bases, with 13 bases between. CDR3 sequence reads: CASSLAIGGRYEQYF. CDR3 sequence (DNA): TGTGCCAGCAGCTTAGCGATCGGGGGGCGGTACGAGCAGTACTTC.

This chain connects TRBV7-9 to TRBJ2-5; the D is unclear. V was trimmed by 4 bases and J by 5 bases, leaving 14 bases between them. This CDR3 has 14 residues. CDR1 SEHNR and CDR2 FQNEAQ come from the germline V gene (reference sequence). CDR3 loop: CASSSSPGLETQYF. In DNA form, the CDR3 reads TGTGCCAGCAGCTCCTCTCCCGGGTTGGAGACCCAGTACTTC.

The V and J genes are TRBV5-4 and TRBJ1-2; a weak D match, TRBD1 (5 bases). Looked up from germline, CDR1 is SGHNT and CDR2 is YYREEE (reference sequence). Trimming removed 0 bases from V and 4 bases from J, with 13 bases in between. The CDR3 is 15 amino acids. CDR3 loop: CASSLGVGVLYGYTF. The CDR3 DNA reads TGTGCCAGCAGCTTGGGAGTGGGGGTCCTCTATGGCTACACCTTC.

The chain uses TRBV28 and TRBJ1-5; no definite D call. This CDR3 comprises 14 residues. V lost 5 bases, J lost 6 bases, and 14 bases lay in between. The germline V gene encodes CDR1 MDHEN and CDR2 SYDVKM. The CDR3 spells CASSAVGLGQPQHF. As DNA, the CDR3 is TGTGCCAGCAGTGCGGTCGGATTGGGTCAGCCCCAGCATTTT.

The chain combines TRBV7-9 with TRBJ2-3, with D perhaps matching TRBD1 or TRBD2 (6 bases each). The CDR3 runs to 18 residues. Trimming took 3 bases from V and 2 from J, leaving 21 bases between them. Germline CDR1 reads SEHNR; CDR2 reads FQNEAQ (reference sequence). The CDR3 DNA reads TGTGCCAGCAGCTTTACGGGGGCGTTGGTCGGGACCACAGATACGCAGTATTTT. Translated, it gives CASSFTGALVGTTDTQYF.

The rearrangement uses TRBV9 and TRBJ2-1, with 7 bases identical to TRBD2. With 3 bases clipped from V and 5 bases from J, the junction kept 11 bases outside the gene matches. Germline V gene lookup returns CDR1 SGDLS and CDR2 YYNGEE. The CDR3 runs 16 residues. The DNA for the CDR3 is TGTGCCAGCAGCGGAGGAGCGGGGATCGGGAACAATGAGCAGTTCTTC. It specifies CASSGGAGIGNNEQFF.

The chain joins TRBV27 to TRBJ1-2, with no clear D. V lost 0 bases, J lost 4 bases, and 9 bases lay in between. Germline CDR1 reads MNHEY; CDR2 reads SMNVEV (reference sequence). This CDR3 region has 14 residues. This CDR3 reads CASSLSQRSYGYTF. CDR3 DNA sequence: TGTGCCAGCAGTTTATCGCAACGGAGCTATGGCTACACCTTC.

This chain uses TRBV9 with TRBJ2-1, with D possibly being TRBD2 (6 bases). The CDR3 loop spans 13 amino acids. Germline CDR1 is SGDLS and CDR2 is YYNGEE. Trimming took 0 bases from V and 9 from J, leaving 10 bases between them. The CDR3, as DNA: TGTGCCAGCAGCGTAGGTGGAGGGAGTGAGCAGTTCTTC. Translation: CASSVGGGSEQFF. Looking up the rest from reference TRBV9 and TRBJ2-1 gives the full variable domain: DSGVTQTPKHLITATGQRVTLRCSPRSGDLSVYWYQQSLDQGLQFLIQYYNGEERAKGNILERFSAQQFPDLHSELNLSSLELGDSALYFCASSVGGGSEQFFGPGTRLTVL.